This T cell receptor (beta chain) was recorded in a study of cytomegalovirus exposure and HLA in healthy donors. There are a few counts of this clone. Its target is unknown. The germline V and J ends were trimmed by 10 bases and 2 bases, with 9 bases remaining between them. Germline-derived CDR1 and CDR2 are MDHEN and SYDVKM. CDR3 length: 12 residues. Overall study results and limits: The presence/absence work took it that sequencing depth was about the same across donors. In a later analysis, several top co-occurrence clusters appeared linked to parvovirus B19, influenza, CMV and Epstein-Barr virus.

Researchers ran the PCR with 60 Vbeta and 13 Jbeta primers. Clones were sequenced by immunoSEQ multiplex PCR, and TCRdb holds only the in-frame ones, with some missing. The sample shows 140,000 to 150,000 clones, roughly 82% of them seen only once. Sequencing was carried out using PBMCs. The chain uses TRBV28 and TRBJ1-3; D gene ambiguous. The receptor's source is a man aged 25-40 years in good health and CMV-seronegative. The CDR3 sequence is CAIASPGNTIYF. The CDR3 DNA is TGTGCCATCGCGAGTCCTGGAAACACCATATATTTT.